This T cell receptor (beta chain) was sequenced in a study of vaccination effects on CD4 cells after COVID-19. Study background: Approximately 2.2 million PBMC per well received about 10 IU/ml IL-2 and around 9.8 ug/ml peptides in culture. Notes on the study in general: Among infection- and vaccine-induced clones, marked clonal contraction occurred late after vaccination.

The V end was cut by 3 bases, the J end by 4 bases, with 3 bases between. The length of the CDR3 is 12 residues. Following an approximately 11-day culture, CD4+ T cells were purified. Each participant was administered two doses of either the BNT162b2 or the mRNA-1273 vaccine. In the vaccine recipients, nucleocapsid antibodies were negative and there was no prior SARS-CoV-2 infection. The assay was immunoSEQ multiplex PCR, and TCRdb's table has in-frame clones only and misses some. The sample shows about 40,000 clones, about 67% of them seen only once. Turning to this clone: Its antigen is not identified.

The origin of this receptor is a human donor who received a COVID-19 vaccine. Here the sequenced sample was CD4+ T cells from PBMCs cultured without peptide, taken after COVID-19 vaccination. The rearrangement uses TRBV12-3 or TRBV12-4 and TRBJ2-2, with D unclear. The CDR3 protein is CASSFGTGELFF. CDR3 DNA: TGTGCCAGCAGTTTCGGCACCGGGGAGCTGTTTTTT.